Below, 10 T cell receptor beta chains from the same sample are listed, as sequenced in a study of post-analysis software for immune sequencing data. Study outcomes and limitations: About 5 TRBV segments occurring more often in patients than controls included TRBV5-6, TRBV5-1 and TRBV20-1.

No antigen has been identified for these receptors. Prepared libraries of TCR beta cDNA carried unique molecular identifiers. In TCRdb, the PCR reads were re-called with MiXCR into one record per CDR3 protein. Of over 150,000 distinct CDR3 sequences in the sample, 25% to 35% were seen once. Sequences were obtained from blood. These receptors all stem from a girl aged 5-17 years with multiple sclerosis.

This clonotype was observed at least ten times. The chain is built from TRBV20-1 and TRBJ2-1; 7 bases agree with TRBD2. CDR1 DFQATT and CDR2 SNEGSKA come from the germline V gene (reference sequence). The ends lost 7 bases at V and 9 bases at J; junction bases unmatched: 15. The CDR3 has 14 residues. The CDR3 nucleotides are TGCAGTGTCAGATCATTGCGGGAGAGTGGTGAGCAGTTCTTC. This sequence encodes CSVRSLRESGEQFF.

Notes on this clonotype: A much larger clonotype is one base distant, so this may be a read error. The CDR3 coding sequence is TGTGCCAGCAGTTTAGCCCATAATGAGCAGTACTTC. It codes for CASSLAHNEQYF. This chain joins TRBV28 and TRBJ2-4, with D unclear. V was shortened by 2 bases and J by 13 bases, with 12 bases between the two germline ends. The CDR3 length is 12 residues. Germline V gene data show CDR1 as MDHEN and CDR2 as SYDVKM.

This clonotype has a count of ten or more. This chain links TRBV14 with TRBJ2-1, with 9 bases matching TRBD2. V lost 1 base to trimming and J lost 6 bases; unmatched junction nucleotides: 13. Germline V gives CDR1 SGHDN, CDR2 FVKESK. There are 18 residues in the CDR3. CDR3 sequence (DNA): TGTGCCAGCAGCCAAGTATGGTCAGGGCTAGCGGGGCTCAATGAGCAGTTCTTC. It specifies CASSQVWSGLAGLNEQFF.

This chain uses TRBV7-2 with TRBJ2-5; 15 bases agree with TRBD2. The V and J ends lost 3 bases and 5 bases, in that order; junction bases with no gene match: 16. CDR3 length: 20 amino acids. The germline CDR1 and CDR2 sequences are SGHTA and FQGNSA. Written as DNA, the CDR3 is TGTGCCAGCAGCTTCGGAGGGACTAGCGGGAGGTTCGGGGTTTCGGAGACCCAGTACTTC. Amino acids: CASSFGGTSGRFGVSETQYF.

As regards this clonotype: One base away lies a much larger clone, so this may be a sequencing read error. V usage is TRBV20-1 and J usage is TRBJ2-1, with TRBD2 identical over 7 bases. Per the germline V gene, CDR1 is DFQATT and CDR2 is SNEGSKA (reference sequence). The CDR3 has 14 residues. This CDR3 reads CSARDIGAGERQIF. CDR3 DNA sequence: TGCAGTGCTAGAGATATTGGGGCGGGGGAAAGGCAGATCTTC.

This clonotype was counted at least ten times. The chain carries TRBV5-1 and TRBJ2-7; D is unresolved. The CDR3 is 14 residues long. Trimming took off 1 base at V and 2 bases at J, with 10 bases between the two ends. Looked up from germline, CDR1 is SGHRS and CDR2 is YFSETQ. The CDR3 nucleotides are TGCGCCAGCAGCTTGATCATTCCGCCCTACGAGCAGTACTTC. Amino acid sequence: CASSLIIPPYEQYF. Variable domain in full (rest from reference TRBV5-1 and TRBJ2-7): KAGVTQTPRYLIKTRGQQVTLSCSPISGHRSVSWYQQTPGQGLQFLFEYFSETQRNKGNFPGRFSGRQFSNSRSEMNVSTLELGDSALYLCASSLIIPPYEQYFGPGTRLTVT.

A few counts support this clonotype. The chain links TRBV18 to TRBJ2-7; 8 nucleotides match TRBD1. The length of the CDR3 is 16 residues. V shed 4 bases, J shed 2 bases, and the junction held 10 bases outside the gene matches. The germline V gene encodes CDR1 KGHSH and CDR2 LQKENI. The CDR3 nucleotides are TGTGCCAGCTCACGAATGGGGACAGGATCCCCCTACGAGCAGTACTTC. Protein: CASSRMGTGSPYEQYF.

This clonotype has only a few counts. The rearrangement uses TRBV6-5 and TRBJ1-2; D is unresolved. V shed 0 bases and J shed 0 bases, with 8 bases lying between them. This CDR3 is 15 amino acids long. The V gene's germline CDR1 is MNHEY and CDR2 SVGAGI. The CDR3 DNA sequence: TGTGCCAGCAGTTACTCGCAGGATACTAACTATGGCTACACCTTC. Translation gives CASSYSQDTNYGYTF.

This clonotype was counted many times. The rearrangement joins TRBV5-5 to TRBJ2-6; TRBD1 might be the D (6 bases). Germline-derived CDR1 and CDR2 are SGHKS and YYEKEE (reference sequence). The V end was cut by 2 bases, the J end by 2 bases, with 8 bases between. This CDR3 is built from 15 residues. The CDR3 sequence: CASSFGQPGANVLTF. The CDR3 nucleotides are TGTGCCAGCAGCTTTGGACAGCCTGGGGCCAACGTCCTGACTTTC.

This clonotype was seen many times. The chain recombines TRBV6-6 with TRBJ1-1; TRBD1 matches 8 bases. Unmatched junction bases numbered 17, after V lost 6 bases and J lost 5 bases. Per germline, CDR1 MNHNY and CDR2 SVGAGI (reference sequence). The CDR3 covers 17 residues. The CDR3 protein is CASSMDRVLGSTTEAFF. The CDR3 DNA follows: TGTGCCAGCAGCATGGACAGGGTCTTAGGATCGACAACTGAAGCTTTCTTT.